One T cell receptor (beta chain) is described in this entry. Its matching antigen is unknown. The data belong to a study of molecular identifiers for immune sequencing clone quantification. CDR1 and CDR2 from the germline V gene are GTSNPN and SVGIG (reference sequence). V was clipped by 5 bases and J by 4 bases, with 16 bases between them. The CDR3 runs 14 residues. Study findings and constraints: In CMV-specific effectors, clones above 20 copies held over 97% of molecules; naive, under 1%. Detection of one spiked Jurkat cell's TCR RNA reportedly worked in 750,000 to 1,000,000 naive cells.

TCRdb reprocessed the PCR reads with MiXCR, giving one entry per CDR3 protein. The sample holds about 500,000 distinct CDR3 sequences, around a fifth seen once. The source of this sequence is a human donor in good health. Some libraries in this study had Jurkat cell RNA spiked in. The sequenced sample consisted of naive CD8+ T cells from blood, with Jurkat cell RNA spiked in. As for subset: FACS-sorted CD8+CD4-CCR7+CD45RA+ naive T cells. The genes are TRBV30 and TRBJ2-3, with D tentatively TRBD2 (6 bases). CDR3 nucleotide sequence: TGTGCCTGGTCCCCGGGACTTACCGCAGATACGCAGTATTTT. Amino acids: CAWSPGLTADTQYF.